These T cell receptor beta chains were read from a single sample in a study of T cell repertoires in cytomegalovirus infection. A single record per CDR3 protein comes from TCRdb applying MiXCR to the reads. The data show over 150,000 distinct CDR3 sequences, 17% seen once. The sample consisted of CD8+ T cells from PBMCs. The receptors stem from a human donor in good health (CMV status not recorded). Some clones in this sample may be carry-over from other donors' samples. Both conserved end residues are part of each CDR3. D genes are given only for firm matches. Where a row states a size, it is once, few, many or the class of an expanded clone; other rows omit it.

clone_size	v_call	j_call	d_call	cdr3_aa	cdr3_nt
NA	TRBV7-6	TRBJ2-3	TRBD2	CASRLTSGGTDTQYF	TGTGCCAGCAGGTTGACTAGCGGGGGCACAGATACGCAGTATTTT
few	TRBV6-6	TRBJ2-2	NA	CASSPSPNTGELFF	TGTGCCAGCAGTCCCAGCCCAAACACCGGGGAGCTGTTTTTT
NA	TRBV29-1	TRBJ2-7	TRBD1	CSVLFGQGASSYEQYF	TGCAGCGTCCTATTCGGACAGGGGGCATCCTCCTACGAGCAGTACTTC
few	TRBV7-8	TRBJ1-2	NA	CASSQPGDNYGYTF	TGTGCCAGCAGCCAACCGGGAGACAACTATGGCTACACCTTC
NA	TRBV20-1	TRBJ1-6	TRBD1	CSAQRPDRATDNSPLHF	TGCAGTGCTCAAAGGCCAGACAGGGCAACGGATAATTCACCCCTCCACTTT
NA	TRBV5-8	TRBJ2-2	NA	CASSFEKHTGELFF	TGTGCCAGCAGCTTCGAGAAACACACCGGGGAGCTGTTTTTT
many	TRBV7-2	TRBJ2-7	NA	CASGQSSYEQYF	TGTGCCAGCGGGCAGTCTTCATACGAGCAGTACTTC
NA	TRBV29-1	TRBJ2-2	NA	CSVEVLKGSGELFF	TGCAGCGTTGAAGTGTTGAAGGGATCCGGGGAGCTGTTTTTT
NA	TRBV4-3	TRBJ1-1	TRBD1	CASSQGTGFTEAFF	TGCGCCAGCAGCCAAGGGACAGGTTTCACTGAAGCTTTCTTT
few	TRBV7-8	TRBJ2-2	NA	CASSLVGQGNTGELFF	TGTGCCAGCAGCTTAGTGGGCCAGGGTAACACCGGGGAGCTGTTTTTT
NA	TRBV6-6	TRBJ2-1	NA	CASRYSDYNEQFF	TGTGCCAGCCGATACTCGGATTACAATGAGCAGTTCTTC
few	TRBV12-3/TRBV12-4	TRBJ2-3	TRBD2	CASQRGLPPDTQYF	TGTGCCAGCCAGCGGGGGTTGCCCCCAGATACGCAGTATTTT
NA	TRBV18	TRBJ1-1	NA	CASSSTTDSNTEAFF	TGTGCCAGCTCATCGACGACAGATTCTAACACTGAAGCTTTCTTT
few	TRBV29-1	TRBJ1-5	NA	CSVYRSNQPQHF	TGCAGCGTTTACAGGTCCAATCAGCCCCAGCATTTT
NA	TRBV7-2	TRBJ2-7	TRBD2	CASSSATSGLNEQYF	TGTGCCAGCAGCTCCGCAACTAGCGGGCTAAACGAGCAGTACTTC
few	TRBV20-1	TRBJ1-1	NA	CSVYLRDKGILNTEAFF	TGCAGTGTCTACCTCCGGGACAAGGGGATCCTGAACACTGAAGCTTTCTTT
many	TRBV2	TRBJ2-7	NA	CASSDRFSYEQYF	TGTGCCAGCAGTGACCGATTCTCCTACGAGCAGTACTTC
many	TRBV4-1	TRBJ2-1	TRBD2	CASKGGGAANEQFF	TGCGCCAGCAAGGGCGGGGGGGCCGCGAATGAGCAGTTCTTC
NA	TRBV7-6	TRBJ2-1	NA	CASSPTLDRPSSYNEQFF	TGTGCCAGCAGCCCTACCCTCGACAGGCCAAGCTCCTACAATGAGCAGTTCTTC
few	TRBV2	TRBJ2-7	TRBD2	CAGARTSGGHSYEQYF	TGTGCCGGTGCGAGGACTAGCGGGGGGCACTCCTACGAGCAGTACTTC
NA	TRBV20-1	TRBJ1-2	NA	CSARDYTVDYGYTF	TGCAGTGCTAGAGATTATACGGTCGACTATGGCTACACCTTC
few	TRBV7-8	TRBJ1-5	NA	CASTSGAGDQPQHF	TGTGCCAGCACCTCAGGAGCAGGGGATCAGCCCCAGCATTTT
few	TRBV19	TRBJ1-2	NA	CASSIGSSLLDDYTF	TGTGCCAGTAGTATAGGATCCAGCTTACTTGATGACTACACCTTC
NA	TRBV7-2	TRBJ2-7	NA	CASSFIPPYEQYF	TGTGCCAGCAGCTTTATCCCCCCCTACGAGCAGTACTTC
few	TRBV7-2	TRBJ1-2	NA	CASSLDGGLASYGYTF	TGTGCCAGCAGCTTAGATGGGGGCCTCGCATCCTATGGCTACACCTTC
NA	TRBV7-2	TRBJ2-1	TRBD1	CASSLLTGEYNEQFF	TGTGCCAGCAGCTTATTGACAGGGGAATACAATGAGCAGTTCTTC
NA	TRBV15	TRBJ1-2	NA	CATSLAGAYYGYTF	TGTGCCACCAGCTTGGCAGGGGCGTACTATGGCTACACCTTC
few	TRBV20-1	TRBJ2-5	NA	CSAREGQETQYF	TGCAGTGCTCGTGAGGGCCAGGAGACCCAGTACTTC
NA	TRBV12-3/TRBV12-4	TRBJ1-1	NA	CASSYPKGNAEAFF	TGTGCCAGCAGTTATCCGAAAGGGAACGCTGAAGCTTTCTTT
NA	TRBV7-9	TRBJ2-2	NA	CASSLVRGPHTGELFF	TGTGCCAGCAGCTTAGTACGGGGGCCCCACACCGGGGAGCTGTTTTTT
NA	TRBV5-1	TRBJ2-5	NA	CASSLRGKGETQYF	TGCGCCAGCAGCTTAAGGGGAAAGGGAGAGACCCAGTACTTC
NA	TRBV4-3	TRBJ2-3	NA	CASSQTDRLRNTQYF	TGCGCCAGCAGCCAAACCGACAGGCTCCGGAATACGCAGTATTTT
NA	TRBV2	TRBJ2-2	TRBD1	CATTGVRQANTGELFF	TGTGCCACCACAGGGGTTCGGCAAGCGAACACCGGGGAGCTGTTTTTT
NA	TRBV2	TRBJ2-5	NA	CASSESWLDAVETQYF	TGTGCCAGCAGTGAGTCCTGGCTAGACGCCGTCGAGACCCAGTACTTC
many	TRBV4-1	TRBJ2-3	NA	CASSQYPGPDTQYF	TGCGCCAGCAGCCAGTACCCGGGCCCAGATACGCAGTATTTT
NA	TRBV7-6	TRBJ1-1	TRBD1	CASSSGQGALGTEAFF	TGTGCCAGCAGCTCGGGACAGGGGGCGTTGGGCACTGAAGCTTTCTTT
few	TRBV5-4	TRBJ2-1	NA	CAIREGSYNEQFF	TGTGCCATCCGCGAGGGCTCCTACAATGAGCAGTTCTTC
NA	TRBV7-8	TRBJ2-2	NA	CASSTTGANTGELFF	TGTGCCAGCAGTACGACGGGCGCGAACACCGGGGAGCTGTTTTTT
NA	TRBV7-2	TRBJ2-5	NA	CASRASGGRETQYF	TGTGCCAGCCGGGCGTCGGGGGGCAGAGAGACCCAGTACTTC
few	TRBV7-2	TRBJ2-5	TRBD2	CASSSAGGRETQYF	TGTGCCAGCAGCTCAGCGGGGGGGCGGGAGACCCAGTACTTC